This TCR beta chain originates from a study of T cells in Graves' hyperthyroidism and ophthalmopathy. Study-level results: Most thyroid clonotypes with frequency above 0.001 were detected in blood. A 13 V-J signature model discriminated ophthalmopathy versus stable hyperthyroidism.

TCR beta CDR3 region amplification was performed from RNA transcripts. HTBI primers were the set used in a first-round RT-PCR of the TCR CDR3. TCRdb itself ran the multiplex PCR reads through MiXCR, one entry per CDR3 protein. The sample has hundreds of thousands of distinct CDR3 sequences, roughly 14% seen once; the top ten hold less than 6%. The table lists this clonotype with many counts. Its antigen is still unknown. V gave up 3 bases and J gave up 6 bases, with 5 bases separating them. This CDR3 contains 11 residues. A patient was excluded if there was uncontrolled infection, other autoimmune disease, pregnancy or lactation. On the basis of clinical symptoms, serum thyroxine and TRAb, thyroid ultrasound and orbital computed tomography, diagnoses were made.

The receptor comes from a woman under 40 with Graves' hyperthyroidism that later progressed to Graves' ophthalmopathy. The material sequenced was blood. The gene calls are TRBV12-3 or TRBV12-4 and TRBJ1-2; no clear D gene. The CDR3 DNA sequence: TGTGCCAGCAGTTTTGGAGATGGCTACACCTTC. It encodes CASSFGDGYTF.